Each of the 27 T cell receptor beta chains below was sequenced from the same sample in a study of radiation and T cells in renal cell carcinoma. As for time point: blood 4 weeks post-SBRT, at nephrectomy. The treatment here: 15 Gy SBRT to primary tumor, nephrectomy 4 weeks later. This table comes from immunoSEQ multiplex PCR, and its TCRdb copy is limited to in-frame clones, with some not included. The profile covers about 83,000 clones, with 83% appearing a single time and over 2% taken by the ten largest. The sequenced sample was blood, obtained from a patient whose treatment included radiotherapy and nephrectomy. Receptor source: a woman aged 60-75 years with renal cell carcinoma.

The rearrangement joins TRBV5-4 to TRBJ1-2; perhaps TRBD1 as D (6 bases). V was pared by 0 bases and J by 0 bases, with 9 bases between. The CDR3 loop spans 15 amino acids. The germline V gene encodes CDR1 SGHNT and CDR2 YYREEE (reference sequence). CDR3 region: CASSLAGVANYGYTF. Written as DNA, the CDR3 is TGTGCCAGCAGCTTGGCAGGGGTTGCTAACTATGGCTACACCTTC.

This chain uses TRBV6-1 with TRBJ1-1, with 7 bases matching TRBD1. The germline V gene has CDR1 MNHNS and CDR2 SASEGT. This CDR3 contains 13 residues. The J segment lost 5 bases and the V segment lost 7 bases, leaving 7 bases of the junction unmatched. The CDR3 protein is CASNKDRFTEAFF. The CDR3 region has the DNA TGTGCCAGCAATAAGGACAGGTTTACTGAAGCTTTCTTT.

The sample holds a few counts of this clone. This chain joins TRBV2 and TRBJ1-1; perhaps TRBD1 as D (5 bases). V lost 4 bases, J lost 4 bases, and 13 bases lay in between. This CDR3 spans 14 amino acids. Looked up from germline, CDR1 is SNHLY and CDR2 is FYNNEI. The CDR3, as DNA: TGTGCCAGCAGTGGTCAGGGAGTGCGCACTGAAGCTTTCTTT. It codes for CASSGQGVRTEAFF.

Only a few counts were recorded for this clone. For the CDR3, the DNA is TGCAGCGTTTCTGGAGGCCGGGAGCTGTTTTTT. The encoded protein is CSVSGGRELFF. This chain uses TRBV29-1 with TRBJ2-2; the D gene is possibly TRBD2 (5 bases). The V end was cut by 5 bases, the J end by 9 bases, with 10 bases between. The CDR3 spans 11 residues. Per the germline V gene, CDR1 is SQVTM and CDR2 is ANQGSEA.

The rearrangement uses TRBV29-1 and TRBJ2-5; D is perhaps TRBD1 (6 bases). The V gene's germline CDR1 is SQVTM and CDR2 ANQGSEA. The V end lost 7 bases, the J end lost 2 bases, and 14 bases lay between the germline ends. The CDR3 has 13 amino acids. CDR3 DNA sequence: TGCAGCGCCCGGGACAACCGTCAAGAGACCCAGTACTTC. Residues: CSARDNRQETQYF.

V is TRBV27 and J is TRBJ1-4; no clear D. The CDR3 spans 15 residues. V shed 4 bases and J shed 5 bases, with 14 bases lying between them. Germline values: CDR1 MNHEY, CDR2 SMNVEV (reference sequence). This CDR3 reads CASSSGRAGNEKLFF. The CDR3 region has the DNA TGTGCCAGCAGTTCCGGACGCGCGGGGAATGAAAAACTGTTTTTT.

In DNA form, the CDR3 reads TGTGCCAGCAGTCCAGGGCTGAACACTGAAGCTTTCTTT. Translating it yields CASSPGLNTEAFF. V gene TRBV6-6 combines with J gene TRBJ1-1, with TRBD1 as a possible D gene (5 bases). This CDR3 has 13 amino acids. V was trimmed by 5 bases and J by 0 bases, leaving 7 bases between them. Germline CDR1 and CDR2: MNHNY and SVGAGI (reference sequence).

The chain uses TRBV6-1 and TRBJ2-7; D is uncertain. The CDR3 covers 13 residues. CDR1 is MNHNS, CDR2 SASEGT, per germline. V was clipped by 2 bases and J by 6 bases, with 11 bases between them. CDR3 in DNA: TGTGCCAGCAGTGAAATACCCCCTCGCGAGCAGTACTTC. Its translation: CASSEIPPREQYF.

V is TRBV19 and J is TRBJ1-1; D uncertain. CDR1 is LNHDA and CDR2 is SQIVND in the germline V gene (reference sequence). The CDR3 has 14 residues. Deletions cut 3 bases from V and 1 base from J, with 9 bases between. Here the CDR3 DNA reads TGTGCCAGTAGTATGGTACTCAAGAACACTGAAGCTTTCTTT. Its protein product is CASSMVLKNTEAFF.

This clone was recorded a few times. The rearrangement links TRBV19 to TRBJ1-3; 7 bases match TRBD1. V lost 4 bases to trimming and J lost 0 bases; unmatched junction nucleotides: 9. This CDR3 is 17 amino acids long. The V gene's germline CDR1 is LNHDA and CDR2 SQIVND (reference sequence). The CDR3 protein is CASSNLQGPFSGNTIYF. In DNA, the CDR3 is TGTGCCAGTAGTAATTTACAGGGGCCGTTCTCTGGAAACACCATATATTTT. Full variable domain (outside the CDR3, taken from reference TRBV19 and TRBJ1-3): DGGITQSPKYLFRKEGQNVTLSCEQNLNHDAMYWYRQDPGQGLRLIYYSQIVNDFQKGDIAEGYSVSREKKESFPLTVTSAQKNPTAFYLCASSNLQGPFSGNTIYFGEGSWLTVV.

This clone was observed a few times. The chain links TRBV19 to TRBJ1-5, with 9 bases identical to TRBD1. The CDR3 spans 13 residues. The V and J ends lost 11 bases and 2 bases, in that order; junction bases with no gene match: 4. Germline CDR1 LNHDA, CDR2 SQIVND (reference sequence). The CDR3 DNA is TGTGCCTCCGGGGACAGGGGCAATCAGCCCCAGCATTTT. Translating it yields CASGDRGNQPQHF.

V usage is TRBV10-3 and J usage is TRBJ1-1, with D possibly matching TRBD1 (5 bases). Germline CDR1 and CDR2: ENHRY and SYGVKD. The CDR3 has 14 amino acids. Deletions cut 3 bases from V and 1 base from J, with 9 bases between. The CDR3 region has the DNA TGTGCCATCAGTGACCATAGGGGGAACACTGAAGCTTTCTTT. Its protein product is CAISDHRGNTEAFF.

The chain couples TRBV7-2 to TRBJ2-1; 12 positions agree with TRBD2. J gave up 9 bases and V 5 bases, and 8 bases lay outside the gene matches. CDR1 SGHTA and CDR2 FQGNSA come from the germline V gene. There are 15 residues in the CDR3. The CDR3 coding sequence is TGTGCCAGCAGCCAGCTAGCGGGAGGGCCAGGTGAGCAGTTCTTC. Translation: CASSQLAGGPGEQFF.

The chain has TRBV5-1 and TRBJ2-7, with D possibly matching TRBD2 (5 bases). CDR3 length: 15 amino acids. Germline V gives CDR1 SGHRS, CDR2 YFSETQ. With 4 bases removed from V and 2 bases from J, the gap between germline ends came to 16 bases. CDR3 nucleotide sequence: TGCGCCAGCAGCGCGGGTAAGAGGGAAACCTACGAGCAGTACTTC. As protein: CASSAGKRETYEQYF.

A single count supports this clone. CDR3 amino acids: CASITGLVGEQYF. Here the CDR3 DNA reads TGTGCCAGCATTACTGGACTGGTAGGTGAGCAGTACTTC. The J gene is TRBJ2-7, the V gene TRBV6-1, with D possibly matching TRBD2 (5 bases). Germline V gene data show CDR1 as MNHNS and CDR2 as SASEGT. V lost 7 bases to trimming and J lost 7 bases, with 17 bases between them. This CDR3 has 13 amino acids.

The J gene is TRBJ1-4, the V gene TRBV19, with D possibly matching TRBD1 (6 bases). Trimming took off 4 bases at V and 3 bases at J, with 12 bases between the two ends. CDR1 and CDR2 (germline): LNHDA, SQIVND (reference sequence). The CDR3 covers 15 residues. CDR3 loop: CASSTDRMANEKLFF. As DNA, the CDR3 is TGTGCCAGTAGTACCGACAGGATGGCTAATGAAAAACTGTTTTTT.

This chain links TRBV5-6 with TRBJ1-1; 9 nucleotides line up with TRBD1. Germline loops: CDR1 SGHDT, CDR2 YYEEEE. The CDR3 contains 15 residues. J lost 1 base, V lost 4 bases, and 5 bases had no gene match. The chain's CDR3 is CASSPLTGGNTEAFF. The DNA of the CDR3 is TGTGCCAGCAGCCCTCTGACAGGGGGGAACACTGAAGCTTTCTTT.

This rearrangement joins TRBV5-1 to TRBJ2-7; maybe TRBD2 (6 bases). This CDR3 is 14 amino acids long. CDR1 is SGHRS, CDR2 YFSETQ, per germline. The germline V and J ends were trimmed by 0 bases and 3 bases, with 10 bases remaining between them. CDR3 sequence reads: CASSLGGLGYEQYF. In DNA form, the CDR3 reads TGCGCCAGCAGCTTGGGGGGACTTGGCTACGAGCAGTACTTC.

V is TRBV7-2 and J is TRBJ1-1; D is perhaps TRBD1 (5 bases). CDR1 SGHTA and CDR2 FQGNSA come from the germline V gene. The CDR3 is 15 amino acids. V was shortened by 5 bases and J by 6 bases, with 19 bases between the two germline ends. CDR3 sequence: CASSGALGVDAEAFF. CDR3 nucleotide sequence: TGTGCCAGCAGCGGAGCGCTGGGGGTGGACGCTGAAGCTTTCTTT.

As DNA, the CDR3 is TGTGCCACCGCTGCGGGGACGGCTAGCAATCAGCCCCAGCATTTT. Its translation is CATAAGTASNQPQHF. The V and J genes are TRBV19 and TRBJ1-5; TRBD1 might be the D (5 bases). Trimming took 10 bases from V and 0 from J, leaving 16 bases between them. This CDR3 is 15 amino acids long. CDR1 is LNHDA, CDR2 SQIVND, per germline (reference sequence).

This sequence joins TRBV6-1 and TRBJ1-5; possible D gene TRBD1, 6 bases. The CDR3 is made up of 14 amino acids. CDR1 and CDR2 (germline): MNHNS, SASEGT. Trimming shortened V by 7 bases and J by 6 bases, and 16 bases separated the two germline ends. The CDR3 is CASTEGRGVQPQHF. CDR3 nucleotide sequence: TGTGCCAGCACCGAGGGGAGGGGGGTTCAGCCCCAGCATTTT.

The V and J genes are TRBV27 and TRBJ2-7; D not resolved. Germline values: CDR1 MNHEY, CDR2 SMNVEV (reference sequence). V lost 5 bases and J 3 bases, leaving 20 bases between the germline ends. This CDR3 is 16 amino acids long. CDR3 protein: CASSPESGFLGYEQYF. The DNA for the CDR3 is TGTGCCAGCAGTCCGGAATCCGGGTTCCTGGGCTACGAGCAGTACTTC.

V gene TRBV11-2 combines with J gene TRBJ1-1; no clear D gene. Germline V gives CDR1 SGHAT, CDR2 FQNNGV. The ends were cut back, 1 base at V and 6 bases at J, with 3 bases in the middle. The CDR3 loop spans 11 amino acids. The CDR3 DNA follows: TGTGCCAGCAGCTTAGGACCTGAAGCTTTCTTT. This codes for CASSLGPEAFF.

The chain has TRBV6-1 and TRBJ1-6, with TRBD1 matching over 7 bases. The CDR3 extends over 14 amino acids. V trimming: 8 bases; J trimming: 7 bases; junction bases outside the gene matches: 8. Germline CDR1 MNHNS, CDR2 SASEGT. The CDR3 region is CASDLGTANSPLHF. The CDR3 DNA follows: TGTGCCAGCGACCTGGGGACAGCCAATTCACCCCTCCACTTT.

This clone came up once. The rearrangement joins TRBV9 to TRBJ1-5, with D perhaps TRBD1 (5 bases). Germline assignment: CDR1 SGDLS and CDR2 YYNGEE. Between the trimmed V and J ends, which lost 3 bases and 4 bases, there was a span of 11 bases. This CDR3 has 14 residues. The CDR3 coding sequence is TGTGCCAGCAGCGCCGGGACTCCAAATCAGCCCCAGCATTTT. Its translation: CASSAGTPNQPQHF.

V usage is TRBV6-1 and J usage is TRBJ2-6; a weak D match, TRBD1 (6 bases). V lost 7 bases to trimming and J lost 2 bases, with 9 bases between them. There are 14 residues in the CDR3. Germline CDR1 and CDR2: MNHNS and SASEGT. CDR3 DNA: TGTGCCAGCACAAACAGGGCTGGGGCCAACGTCCTGACTTTC. Encoded protein: CASTNRAGANVLTF.

The chain has TRBV27 and TRBJ1-5, with TRBD1 matching over 12 bases. The CDR3 sequence is 14 residues long. The V gene end was trimmed by 5 bases and the J gene end by 5 bases; junction bases not matched to a gene: 1. CDR1 and CDR2 (germline): MNHEY, SMNVEV (reference sequence). The CDR3 DNA reads as TGTGCCAGCAGTCGGGACAGGGGGCATCAGCCCCAGCATTTT. It yields the protein CASSRDRGHQPQHF.